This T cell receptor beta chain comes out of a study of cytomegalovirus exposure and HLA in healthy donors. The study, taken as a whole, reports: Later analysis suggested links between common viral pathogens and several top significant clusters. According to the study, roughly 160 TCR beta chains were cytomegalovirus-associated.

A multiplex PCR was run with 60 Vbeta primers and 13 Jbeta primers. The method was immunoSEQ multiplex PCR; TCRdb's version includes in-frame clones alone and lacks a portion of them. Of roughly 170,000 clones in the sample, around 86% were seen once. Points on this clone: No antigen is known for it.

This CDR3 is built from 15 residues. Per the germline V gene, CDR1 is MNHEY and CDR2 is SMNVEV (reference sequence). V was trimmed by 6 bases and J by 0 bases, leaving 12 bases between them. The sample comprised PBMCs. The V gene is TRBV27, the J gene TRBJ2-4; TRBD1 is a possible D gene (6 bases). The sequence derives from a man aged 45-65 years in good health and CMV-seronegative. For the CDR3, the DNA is TGTGCCAGCAGCCCGGGACATTTAGCCAAAAACATTCAGTACTTC. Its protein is CASSPGHLAKNIQYF.